The next 5 T cell receptor beta chains were all read from a single sample in a study of shared clonotypes between healthy human individuals. Here immunoSEQ multiplex PCR was the method, and the copy in TCRdb shows in-frame clones only, minus some. This sample carries some 490,000 clones, 70% to 85% of them seen once, and the ten largest clones take 9.5% to 15%. What was sequenced was PBMCs. The receptors shown here come from a woman aged 40 to 49 in good health. Some clones in this sample may be carry-over from other donors' samples.

This rearrangement joins TRBV6-5 to TRBJ2-7; TRBD1 agrees at 10 bases. Per germline, CDR1 MNHEY and CDR2 SVGAGI. The CDR3 loop spans 15 amino acids. After removal of 7 bases from V and 3 bases from J, the junction contained 9 bases not matched to a gene. The CDR3 loop reads CASTFTRDRGYEQYF. CDR3 sequence (DNA): TGTGCCAGCACCTTTACCCGGGACAGGGGCTACGAGCAGTACTTC.

The chain links TRBV11-3 to TRBJ2-5, with a possible D match to TRBD1 (6 bases). Trimming took off 0 bases at V and 1 base at J, with 9 bases between the two ends. There are 15 residues in the CDR3. Germline lookup yields CDR1 SGHNT and CDR2 YENEEA. The CDR3 protein is CASSLDSRGQETQYF. In DNA form, the CDR3 reads TGTGCCAGCAGCTTAGATTCCAGGGGCCAAGAGACCCAGTACTTC. Full variable domain (missing parts from reference TRBV11-3 and TRBJ2-5): EAGVVQSPRYKIIEKKQPVAFWCNPISGHNTLYWYLQNLGQGPELLIRYENEEAVDDSQLPKDRFSAERLKGVDSTLKIQPAELGDSAVYLCASSLDSRGQETQYFGPGTRLLVL.

This chain links TRBV11-3 with TRBJ2-2, with TRBD1 matching over 7 bases. Germline V CDR1 and CDR2: SGHNT, YENEEA. This CDR3 spans 15 amino acids. J lost 3 bases, V lost 5 bases, and 6 bases had no gene match. CDR3: CASSPRQGHTGELFF. CDR3 DNA: TGTGCCAGCAGCCCGCGACAGGGTCACACCGGGGAGCTGTTTTTT.

The chain is built from TRBV6-5 and TRBJ1-2, with TRBD1 as a possible D gene (6 bases). The CDR3 totals 15 residues. Trimming shortened V by 6 bases and J by 3 bases, and 17 bases separated the two germline ends. In germline, CDR1 is MNHEY, CDR2 SVGAGI. The CDR3 loop reads CASRRTGYQDYGYTF. CDR3 in DNA: TGTGCCAGCAGACGTACAGGGTATCAGGACTATGGCTACACCTTC.

This sequence joins TRBV2 and TRBJ2-1, with D tentatively TRBD2 (6 bases). Germline V CDR1 and CDR2: SNHLY, FYNNEI. Trimming removed 9 bases at V and 4 bases at J, with 16 bases between. This CDR3 is built from 14 residues. DNA for the CDR3: TGTGCCAGAGATTCGCGGGACTTTTACAATGAGCAGTTCTTC. Protein: CARDSRDFYNEQFF.